This T cell receptor (beta chain) was identified during a study of PD-1 blockade in classical Hodgkin lymphoma. The V gene lost 2 bases and the J gene lost 11 bases, with 16 bases spanning the gap. Germline assignment: CDR1 SGHNT and CDR2 YYREEE (reference sequence). The CDR3 covers 13 residues. Patients all relapsed after autologous stem cell transplantation, and there was variation in brentuximab vedotin exposure. A note on this clone: Its antigen remains unidentified.

Only in-frame clones appear in the TCRdb table, and some are missing; sequencing was by immunoSEQ multiplex PCR. The repertoire has tens of thousands of clones, 88% of them found once; the top ten carry about 9%. Points from the study as a whole: The study found complete responders had baseline diversity similar to newly diagnosed patients.

The chain joins TRBV5-4 to TRBJ1-1; a possible D gene is TRBD1 (6 bases). This specimen was peripheral blood mononuclear cells (PBMCs), taken at baseline. The receptor was isolated from a human donor with classical Hodgkin lymphoma. The CDR3 bases are TGTGCCAGCAGCTTCCCGGAGGGCCAGGGGGCTTTCTTT. It translates to CASSFPEGQGAFF.